The entry below describes one T cell receptor (beta chain). The source of the sample is a study of T cell responses to AZD1222 COVID-19 vaccine. Only in-frame clones appear in the TCRdb table, and some are missing; sequencing was by immunoSEQ multiplex PCR. This table holds under 170,000 clones, around 94% found once. CDR1 is SGHTA and CDR2 is FQGNSA in the germline V gene. The CDR3 is made up of 17 amino acids. V dropped 1 base and J dropped 0 bases, with 10 bases sitting between them. This receptor was identified in an adult in good health. V gene TRBV7-2 combines with J gene TRBJ1-6; D is unresolved. The specimen comprised peripheral blood, sampled on day 0 of AZD1222 vaccination. The CDR3, as DNA: TGTGCCAGCAGCTTAGAACCCGCTAGCTCCTATAATTCACCCCTCCACTTT. This encodes CASSLEPASSYNSPLHF.